Listed below are T cell receptor beta chains from one sample, sequenced in a study of graft-versus-host responses after intestinal transplantation. The data were produced by immunoSEQ multiplex PCR, yet TCRdb's version contains in-frame clones alone and is incomplete. The repertoire consists of 90,000 or so clones, with around 80% occurring once and the leading ten covering around 0.86%. Their specific antigens are unknown. The source was unstimulated CD4+ T cells sorted from spleen or lymph node cells, collected before intestinal transplant. These receptors came from a human donor who received an intestinal transplant. Each CDR3 is given with its conserved first and last residue.

CDR3aa | j_gene | v_gene
CASSLEGRGPETQYF | TRBJ2-5 | TRBV27
CASSPQGRGNQPQHF | TRBJ1-5 | TRBV28
CSARDSYEQYF | TRBJ2-7 | TRBV29-1
CASSLGHREQYF | TRBJ2-7 | TRBV5-1
CASSSGQGKGTDTQYF | TRBJ2-3 | TRBV13
CASSPAGTGEETQYF | TRBJ2-5 | TRBV5-1
CASSPGQGTETQYF | TRBJ2-5 | TRBV18
CASSRQGNGNTIYF | TRBJ1-3 | TRBV7-2
CASSLVTDNYGYTF | TRBJ1-2 | TRBV5-1
CASREDSYQPQHF | TRBJ1-5 | TRBV6-5
CASSLRRLPATNEKLFF | TRBJ1-4 | TRBV5-1
CASSRDRDSGNTIYF | TRBJ1-3 | TRBV6-5
CASSLKLAGGTDTQYF | TRBJ2-3 | TRBV5-8
CASSTLMGRGYTF | TRBJ1-2 | TRBV28
CASRPGQGGNEKLFF | TRBJ1-4 | TRBV28
CASSWGTGSYEQYF | TRBJ2-7 | TRBV5-1
CASSFGERKTDTQYF | TRBJ2-3 | TRBV5-1
CASSITGGDADTQYF | TRBJ2-3 | TRBV7-3
CASSPQTSGSYEQYF | TRBJ2-7 | TRBV18
CASSLHGGNYNEQFF | TRBJ2-1 | TRBV5-4
CASSLGLAGGMDTQYF | TRBJ2-3 | TRBV5-1
CASSQGQGVSQETQYF | TRBJ2-5 | TRBV7-6
CSVAGTLNTEAFF | TRBJ1-1 | TRBV29-1
CASSEGTGGRGEKLFF | TRBJ1-4 | TRBV9
CASSVGVASNLDEQFF | TRBJ2-1 | TRBV9
CASSPSETQYF | TRBJ2-5 | TRBV18
CASRLPFGTEAFF | TRBJ1-1 | TRBV28
CASSYSAGGNLETQYF | TRBJ2-5 | TRBV6-5
CSVARGQETQYF | TRBJ2-5 | TRBV29-1
CASSPEASTDTQYF | TRBJ2-3 | TRBV5-1
CASSLGFRGYGYTF | TRBJ1-2 | TRBV28
CAISADRVQETQYF | TRBJ2-5 | TRBV10-3
CASSMGLAGGQETQYF | TRBJ2-5 | TRBV19
CASRGGVLFSPLHF | TRBJ1-6 | TRBV2
CASSQGLAGEQYF | TRBJ2-7 | TRBV4-2
CASSVGGREVNEQYF | TRBJ2-7 | TRBV9
CASSLYGLTTYEQYF | TRBJ2-7 | TRBV5-1
CASSLVAGSEQYF | TRBJ2-7 | TRBV5-5
CASSYDRDYGYTF | TRBJ1-2 | TRBV5-8